This T cell receptor beta chain derives from a study of T cell clonality in common variable immunodeficiency. Study observations and caveats: In common variable immunodeficiency, TCR beta chains reportedly carried fewer deletions and N-nucleotide insertions.

This clone came up many times. The antigen is unknown. The read ends 3 residues early relative to the CDR3; the germline J gene fills the gap. Profiling relied on immunoSEQ multiplex PCR, and the TCRdb table lists in-frame clones only, not all of them. The sample is made up of approximately 75,000 clones, none counted only once. From germline, CDR1 is KGHSH and CDR2 LQKENI. CDR3 length: 15 residues. The V gene lost 6 bases and the J gene lost 0 bases, with 15 bases spanning the gap. The source material was peripheral blood mononuclear cells. The clonotype was recovered from a person between 18 and 75 years old in good health. The chain carries TRBV18 and TRBJ2-7, with D perhaps matching TRBD1 (6 bases). The sequenced part of the CDR3 DNA is TGTGCCAGCTCCCCGACAGGTCATAGCTCCTACGAG. It yields the protein CASSPTGHSSYE. The full CDR3 is CASSPTGHSSYEQYF.